Following are 30 T cell receptor beta chains from one sample sequenced in a study of OX40 agonist ivuxolimab in advanced cancers. Using immunoSEQ multiplex PCR, the repertoire was profiled, and TCRdb retains in-frame clones only, with some absent. The sample has around 24,000 clones; around 84% are singletons. Sequences were derived from CD4+ or CD8+ T cells sorted from blood, sampled in a trial of the OX40 agonist ivuxolimab. The receptor source for this set is an adult with an advanced solid tumor such as melanoma, head and neck, liver or kidney cancer.

On this clone: Because the CDR3 is missing its conserved closing phenylalanine or tryptophan, this is likely a read error. No DNA is shown, since the ends of the CDR3 on it are uncertain; the CDR3 is the one TCRdb lists. The V gene is TRBV6-1, the J gene TRBJ1-2. The CDR3 has 8 residues if both end residues are counted. Germline V gene lookup returns CDR1 MNHNS and CDR2 SASEGT. CDR3: CASSYRKD.

V and J are TRBV10-3 and TRBJ2-1; 8 positions match TRBD1. V shed 9 bases and J 8 bases; nucleotides not matched to a gene: 3. This CDR3 is built from 11 residues. The V gene's germline CDR1 is ENHRY and CDR2 SYGVKD. For the CDR3, the DNA is TGTGCCATAAGACAGGGGTATGAGCAGTTCTTC. It yields the protein CAIRQGYEQFF.

V gene TRBV7-3 combines with J gene TRBJ2-2; TRBD2 might be the D (6 bases). Germline loops: CDR1 SGHTA, CDR2 FQGTGA. CDR3 length: 16 amino acids. Between the trimmed V and J ends, which lost 3 bases and 4 bases, there was a span of 15 bases. As DNA, the CDR3 is TGTGCCAGCAGCTTGGTTCTGGGGGGAGGCACCGGGGAGCTGTTTTTT. Translating gives CASSLVLGGGTGELFF. Looking up the rest from reference TRBV7-3 and TRBJ2-2 gives the full variable domain: GAGVSQTPSNKVTEKGKYVELRCDPISGHTALYWYRQSLGQGPEFLIYFQGTGAADDSGLPNDRFFAVRPEGSVSTLKIQRTERGDSAVYLCASSLVLGGGTGELFFGEGSRLTVL.

This clone was observed a single time. This chain joins TRBV19 and TRBJ2-6, with TRBD1 matching 7 bases. V gave up 7 bases and J gave up 0 bases; unmatched junction bases: 9. CDR1 is LNHDA, CDR2 SQIVND, per germline (reference sequence). The CDR3 covers 17 residues. CDR3 region: CASKRDSRISGANVLTF. In nucleotides, the CDR3 is TGTGCCAGTAAGAGGGACAGTCGAATCTCTGGGGCCAACGTCCTGACTTTC. The variable domain in full, completed from reference TRBV19 and TRBJ2-6, reads DGGITQSPKYLFRKEGQNVTLSCEQNLNHDAMYWYRQDPGQGLRLIYYSQIVNDFQKGDIAEGYSVSREKKESFPLTVTSAQKNPTAFYLCASKRDSRISGANVLTFGAGSRLTVL.

The chain links TRBV19 to TRBJ2-7; maybe TRBD2 (5 bases). Deletions cut 5 bases from V and 0 bases from J, with 8 bases between. The CDR3 is made up of 13 amino acids. The germline V gene has CDR1 LNHDA and CDR2 SQIVND (reference sequence). The CDR3 protein is CASSLGSSYEQYF. In nucleotides, the CDR3 is TGTGCCAGTAGTCTTGGGAGCTCCTACGAGCAGTACTTC.

The chain employs TRBV29-1 and TRBJ2-4, with D uncertain. The CDR3 covers 13 residues. V was clipped by 0 bases and J by 6 bases, with 9 bases between them. From germline, CDR1 is SQVTM and CDR2 ANQGSEA. Written as DNA, the CDR3 is TGCAGCGTTGAAGATGCTTACCTAAACATTCAGTACTTC. This encodes CSVEDAYLNIQYF. The full variable domain, with the rest looked up from reference TRBV29-1 and TRBJ2-4, is SAVISQKPSRDICQRGTSLTIQCQVDSQVTMMFWYRQQPGQSLTLIATANQGSEATYESGFVIDKFPISRPNLTFSTLTVSNMSPEDSSIYLCSVEDAYLNIQYFGAGTRLSVL.

The chain employs TRBV9 and TRBJ2-3; 7 positions agree with TRBD1. CDR1 is SGDLS, CDR2 YYNGEE, per germline. The CDR3 runs 15 residues. J was trimmed by 4 bases and V by 3 bases; bases with no gene match: 8. This CDR3 is CASSARQGVADTQYF. CDR3 in DNA: TGTGCCAGCAGCGCTAGACAGGGAGTAGCAGATACGCAGTATTTT.

The rearrangement uses TRBV6-1 and TRBJ1-2; TRBD1 agrees at 10 bases. The V gene end was trimmed by 7 bases and the J gene end by 5 bases; junction bases not matched to a gene: 4. This CDR3 region has 13 residues. Germline-derived CDR1 and CDR2 are MNHNS and SASEGT. CDR3: CASTGQGYYGYTF. The CDR3 DNA follows: TGTGCCAGCACGGGACAGGGGTATTATGGCTACACCTTC.

This rearrangement joins TRBV7-6 to TRBJ2-3; tentative D call: TRBD1 (7 bases). V lost 7 bases, J lost 0 bases, and 20 bases lay in between. The length of the CDR3 is 17 residues. Looked up from germline, CDR1 is SGHVS and CDR2 is FNYEAQ. The CDR3 here is CASTSRGDHASTDTQYF. CDR3 nucleotides: TGTGCCAGCACCTCCAGGGGGGATCACGCGAGCACAGATACGCAGTATTTT.

The chain recombines TRBV5-1 with TRBJ2-7, with D possibly being TRBD2 (7 bases). The CDR3 loop spans 15 amino acids. CDR1 and CDR2 from the germline V gene are SGHRS and YFSETQ. V was cut by 7 bases and J by 4 bases, with 21 bases left in between. The CDR3 protein is CASRPRGGGGYEQYF. The CDR3 coding sequence is TGCGCCAGCCGCCCTCGGGGAGGGGGAGGTTACGAGCAGTACTTC.

This clone was detected once. V gene TRBV19 combines with J gene TRBJ1-5; TRBD1 matches 9 bases. The germline V gene encodes CDR1 LNHDA and CDR2 SQIVND (reference sequence). CDR3 length: 18 residues. With 8 bases clipped from V and 0 bases from J, the junction kept 14 bases outside the gene matches. The CDR3, as DNA: TGTGCCAGTGCACTGGAGGGACAGGGTTTTCATAGCAATCAGCCCCAGCATTTT. It codes for CASALEGQGFHSNQPQHF.

This clone was seen a few times. The chain is built from TRBV7-2 and TRBJ2-3; 9 bases match TRBD2. The CDR3 consists of 14 residues. V trimming: 4 bases; J trimming: 5 bases; junction bases outside the gene matches: 4. CDR1 is SGHTA and CDR2 is FQGNSA in the germline V gene. The CDR3 bases are TGTGCCAGCAGCTCGCGCGGGAGGGGAGATACGCAGTATTTT. Protein: CASSSRGRGDTQYF.

This clone occurred once. The DNA of the CDR3 is TGTGCCAGCAGCGGATTAGCGGGTTGGACCTACAATGAGCAGTTCTTC. It is translated as CASSGLAGWTYNEQFF. The chain recombines TRBV11-2 with TRBJ2-1; 7 nucleotides match TRBD2. V dropped 5 bases and J dropped 2; count of bases not matched to a gene: 9. This CDR3 is built from 16 residues. From germline, CDR1 is SGHAT and CDR2 FQNNGV. The entire variable domain, with the rest obtained from reference TRBV11-2 and TRBJ2-1, is as follows: EAGVAQSPRYKIIEKRQSVAFWCNPISGHATLYWYQQILGQGPKLLIQFQNNGVVDDSQLPKDRFSAERLKGVDSTLKIQPAKLEDSAVYLCASSGLAGWTYNEQFFGPGTRLTVL.

As DNA, the CDR3 is TGTGCCAGCAGCTTGGAATCGCGGGGCGGAGGGGACGAGCAGTACTTC. Its translation: CASSLESRGGGDEQYF. The V and J genes are TRBV7-8 and TRBJ2-7, with D perhaps matching TRBD2 (6 bases). CDR3 size: 16 residues. CDR1 SGHVS and CDR2 FQNEAQ come from the germline V gene. V lost 3 bases and J 5 bases, leaving 20 bases between the germline ends.

The chain joins TRBV29-1 to TRBJ2-7; D is possibly TRBD2 (6 bases). This CDR3 is 15 amino acids long. Germline CDR1 SQVTM, CDR2 ANQGSEA. V shed 7 bases and J shed 1 base, with 20 bases lying between them. CDR3 bases: TGCAGCGCTGGGGACGGGAGAATGGGGTCCTACGAGCAGTACTTC. Amino acids: CSAGDGRMGSYEQYF.

V gene TRBV7-6 combines with J gene TRBJ2-1; TRBD2 agrees at 11 bases. The CDR3 contains 20 residues. The trim removed 2 bases at V and 0 bases at J, leaving 12 bases unmatched. Germline V gene lookup returns CDR1 SGHVS and CDR2 FNYEAQ. The CDR3 region has the DNA TGTGCCAGCAGCTTAAGGGTTTTGGGACTAGCGGAAGTCTCCTACAATGAGCAGTTCTTC. Translating gives CASSLRVLGLAEVSYNEQFF.

The chain joins TRBV7-2 to TRBJ2-7; 10 bases map to TRBD2. Trimming removed 1 base from V and 3 bases from J; junction bases left unmatched: 6. The CDR3 sequence is 16 residues long. Germline CDR1 reads SGHTA; CDR2 reads FQGNSA. As DNA, the CDR3 is TGTGCCAGCAGCTTAGATTGGGCTAGCGGGAGCTACGAGCAGTACTTC. It codes for CASSLDWASGSYEQYF.

This chain joins TRBV12-1 and TRBJ2-1; TRBD1, the table's D call, lacks a check against the DNA. TRBV12-1 is flagged as a pseudogene. The CDR3 runs 17 residues. CDR3 DNA sequence: TGTGCCAGCCGCTACGCCTACCCTCGGGACAGGTGGAATGAGCAGTTCTTC. This translates into CASRYAYPRDRWNEQFF.

This clone was counted only a few times. This rearrangement joins TRBV2 to TRBJ1-3; no reliable D call. This CDR3 spans 14 amino acids. The V gene's germline CDR1 is SNHLY and CDR2 FYNNEI. The V gene lost 1 base and the J gene lost 2 bases, with 6 bases spanning the gap. The CDR3 bases are TGTGCCAGCAGTGAAGGGACGCCTGGAAACACCATATATTTT. Its protein is CASSEGTPGNTIYF.

This clone was observed a few times. The chain employs TRBV6-5 and TRBJ1-1, with a tentative D call TRBD1 (6 bases). CDR1 MNHEY and CDR2 SVGAGI come from the germline V gene. This CDR3 is 12 amino acids long. V lost 5 bases, J lost 3 bases, and 7 bases lay in between. This CDR3 reads CASSDRYTEAFF. For the CDR3, the DNA is TGTGCCAGCAGTGACAGGTACACTGAAGCTTTCTTT.

The J gene is TRBJ1-6, the V gene TRBV4-1, with unresolved D. The CDR3 consists of 13 residues. Trimming removed 0 bases at V and 6 bases at J, with 3 bases between. Germline V gene sequence: CDR1 MGHRA, CDR2 YSYEKL. Written as DNA, the CDR3 is TGCGCCAGCAGCCAAGAACCTAATTCACCCCTCCACTTT. Its translation: CASSQEPNSPLHF.

This chain uses TRBV5-1 with TRBJ2-5; possible D gene TRBD2, 5 bases. Trimming removed 7 bases from V and 1 base from J, with 11 bases in between. CDR1 SGHRS and CDR2 YFSETQ come from the germline V gene. There are 13 residues in the CDR3. For the CDR3, the DNA is TGCGCCAGCTGGGGAGACACCCAAGAGACCCAGTACTTC. It is translated as CASWGDTQETQYF.

The chain joins TRBV13 to TRBJ1-1, with a weak D call TRBD1 (5 bases). Trimming stripped 0 bases from V and 3 bases from J, with 11 bases between. The CDR3 is 15 residues long. Germline CDR1 is PRHDT and CDR2 is FYEKMQ (reference sequence). This chain's CDR3 is CASSLGAGRDTEAFF. DNA of the CDR3: TGTGCCAGCAGCTTAGGGGCGGGACGGGACACTGAAGCTTTCTTT.

This clone was seen only once. The chain carries TRBV5-8 and TRBJ2-7; the D call may be TRBD1 or TRBD2 (5 bases each). With 1 base removed from V and 6 bases from J, the gap between germline ends came to 8 bases. Germline CDR1 reads SGHTS; CDR2 reads YDEGEE. The length of the CDR3 is 12 residues. CDR3 sequence reads: CASSLSGTEQYF. CDR3 DNA sequence: TGTGCCAGCAGCTTGTCAGGGACCGAGCAGTACTTC.

This clone was observed a few times. This sequence joins TRBV27 and TRBJ2-7; D gene ambiguous. The CDR3 consists of 13 residues. The V gene's germline CDR1 is MNHEY and CDR2 SMNVEV (reference sequence). V gave up 2 bases and J gave up 7 bases, with 12 bases separating them. DNA for the CDR3: TGTGCCAGCAGTTTAACGACCATGGGGGAGCAGTACTTC. Amino acid sequence: CASSLTTMGEQYF.

The V gene is TRBV5-4, the J gene TRBJ1-1, with 10 bases that match TRBD1. Losses at the gene ends were 4 bases for V and 1 base for J; bases not matched to a gene: 4. Per the germline V gene, CDR1 is SGHNT and CDR2 is YYREEE (reference sequence). This CDR3 has 15 residues. The CDR3 DNA follows: TGTGCCAGCAGCGGGGGACAGGGGAAGAACACTGAAGCTTTCTTT. Protein: CASSGGQGKNTEAFF.

The CDR3 nucleotides are TGTGCCAGCAGCTCAGGGGGGACAGCAAACGAGCAGTACTTC. Its protein product is CASSSGGTANEQYF. The chain recombines TRBV5-4 with TRBJ2-7; a possible D gene is TRBD1 (7 bases). V was cut by 3 bases and J by 5 bases, with 15 bases left in between. Germline CDR1 is SGHNT and CDR2 is YYREEE (reference sequence). The CDR3 runs to 14 residues.

The J gene is TRBJ2-5, the V gene TRBV9; the match to TRBD2 covers 13 bases. With V trimmed by 4 bases and J by 5 bases, 8 bases remained unmatched. The CDR3 runs to 16 residues. CDR1 is SGDLS, CDR2 YYNGEE, per germline. CDR3: CASSSGLAGAGETQYF. CDR3 bases: TGTGCCAGCAGCTCAGGACTAGCGGGAGCTGGTGAGACCCAGTACTTC.

The chain recombines TRBV5-6 with TRBJ2-1; D remains ambiguous. Germline V lookup: CDR1 SGHDT, CDR2 YYEEEE. The length of the CDR3 is 17 residues. V lost 3 bases and J 0 bases, leaving 16 bases between the germline ends. CDR3 in amino acids: CASSSPPPSSSYNEQFF. Here the CDR3 DNA reads TGTGCCAGCAGCTCCCCACCCCCTTCCAGCTCCTACAATGAGCAGTTCTTC.

CDR3 residues: CASSLLFRQGAGGYTF. DNA for the CDR3: TGTGCCAGCAGTTTATTATTTCGACAGGGGGCCGGGGGCTACACCTTC. The rearrangement joins TRBV27 to TRBJ1-2, with 10 bases matching TRBD1. Losses at the gene ends were 1 base for V and 8 bases for J; bases not matched to a gene: 10. Per germline, CDR1 MNHEY and CDR2 SMNVEV (reference sequence). This CDR3 is built from 16 residues.